This is a list of T cell receptor beta chains from one sample in a study of cytomegalovirus exposure and HLA in healthy donors. Clones were read by immunoSEQ multiplex PCR, and TCRdb kept only the in-frame ones, dropping some. The sample yields around 65,000 clones, approximately 82% seen once. Material for sequencing was PBMCs. These receptors all come from a girl aged 10-17 years in good health and CMV-seropositive. CDR3s include the opening cysteine and the closing phenylalanine or tryptophan. Each record gives: D gene, clone size, J gene, V gene, CDR3 length, CDR3 DNA, CDR3 protein. A D gene is named only where the DNA matches it firmly. Expanded clones are given a class, and other clones once, few, many or no size at all.

D: NA; size: NA; J: TRBJ1-5; V: TRBV4-1; length: 19; DNA: TGCGCCAGCAGCGAAAGGCCAGCGTCGCCCCGTTATAGCAATCAGCCCCAGCATTTT; CDR3: CASSERPASPRYSNQPQHF
D: TRBD1; size: few; J: TRBJ2-5; V: TRBV5-1; length: 14; DNA: TGCGCCAGCAGCACGGGACAGGGGGGAGAGACCCAGTACTTC; CDR3: CASSTGQGGETQYF
D: NA; size: NA; J: TRBJ1-1; V: TRBV6-5; length: 12; DNA: TGTGCCAGCAGTTCCTTGACAGCTGAAGCTTTCTTT; CDR3: CASSSLTAEAFF
D: TRBD2; size: NA; J: TRBJ2-3; V: TRBV6-1; length: 17; DNA: TGTGCCAGCAGTGAGATAGCGGGGGGGCTGAGCACAGATACGCAGTATTTT; CDR3: CASSEIAGGLSTDTQYF
D: NA; size: NA; J: TRBJ2-3; V: TRBV5-4; length: 16; DNA: TGTGCCAGCAGCCAGGGTCTCGGGGCGGGGACAGATACGCAGTATTTT; CDR3: CASSQGLGAGTDTQYF
D: TRBD1; size: NA; J: TRBJ1-4; V: TRBV5-1; length: 16; DNA: TGCGCCAGCAGCTTGGCCCAGGGACAGGGTAATGAAAAACTGTTTTTT; CDR3: CASSLAQGQGNEKLFF
D: NA; size: NA; J: TRBJ1-3; V: TRBV2; length: 12; DNA: TGTGCCAGCAGCAACCTCCGGAACACCATATATTTT; CDR3: CASSNLRNTIYF
D: NA; size: NA; J: TRBJ2-2; V: TRBV7-9; length: 16; DNA: TGTGCCAGCAGCCCATACGGGGATGTAAGCACCGGGGAGCTGTTTTTT; CDR3: CASSPYGDVSTGELFF
D: NA; size: NA; J: TRBJ2-7; V: TRBV15; length: 15; DNA: TGTGCCACCAGCAGAGATAAGAACAGGGTCTACGAGCAGTACTTC; CDR3: CATSRDKNRVYEQYF
D: NA; size: few; J: TRBJ2-7; V: TRBV6-1; length: 15; DNA: TGTGCCAGCAGGAGGGACTTGGGGAGTGGGTACGAGCAGTACTTC; CDR3: CASRRDLGSGYEQYF
D: NA; size: NA; J: TRBJ2-5; V: TRBV6-5; length: 16; DNA: TGTGCCAGCAGTTACGGGGCCAGTACGACTCAAGAGACCCAGTACTTC; CDR3: CASSYGASTTQETQYF
D: TRBD1; size: NA; J: TRBJ2-2; V: TRBV10-2; length: 17; DNA: TGCGCCAGCCATGAAGGGGACAGGGGATATTCTACCGGGGAGCTGTTTTTT; CDR3: CASHEGDRGYSTGELFF
D: NA; size: NA; J: TRBJ1-1; V: TRBV7-6; length: 13; DNA: TGTGCCAGCAGCTTAGGTCAGGGCACTGAAGCTTTCTTT; CDR3: CASSLGQGTEAFF
D: NA; size: NA; J: TRBJ2-7; V: TRBV21-1; length: 14; DNA: TGTGCCAGCTCTAGTCCTCTGAAATCCTACGAGCAGTACTTC; CDR3: CASSSPLKSYEQYF
D: TRBD1; size: NA; J: TRBJ2-3; V: TRBV7-9; length: 16; DNA: TGTGCCAGCAGCCAGGACAGGGTGATAAGCACAGATACGCAGTATTTT; CDR3: CASSQDRVISTDTQYF
D: NA; size: NA; J: TRBJ1-1; V: TRBV10-3; length: 18; DNA: TGTGCCATCACCGGTGGTCCCACCCGGAGCACCATGAACACTGAAGCTTTCTTT; CDR3: CAITGGPTRSTMNTEAFF
D: NA; size: NA; J: TRBJ2-3; V: TRBV4-3; length: 16; DNA: TGCGCCAGCAGCCAAGACCTGGCGGGGGCCACAGATACGCAGTATTTT; CDR3: CASSQDLAGATDTQYF
D: NA; size: NA; J: TRBJ2-2; V: TRBV29-1; length: 12; DNA: TGCAGCGTGTCCCGGGGTACCGGGGAGCTGTTTTTT; CDR3: CSVSRGTGELFF
D: TRBD2; size: once; J: TRBJ2-3; V: TRBV28; length: 14; DNA: TGTGCCAGCAGTTTAGCTGCGGGGGTTGATACGCAGTATTTT; CDR3: CASSLAAGVDTQYF
D: TRBD2; size: NA; J: TRBJ2-3; V: TRBV30; length: 14; DNA: TGTGCCTGGAATTTGGCGGGAGTGTCAGATACGCAGTATTTT; CDR3: CAWNLAGVSDTQYF
D: NA; size: NA; J: TRBJ2-7; V: TRBV10-3; length: 16; DNA: TGTGCCACCTTATACGGCCGAGACACTTATCCCTACGAGCAGTACTTC; CDR3: CATLYGRDTYPYEQYF
D: TRBD2; size: few; J: TRBJ2-1; V: TRBV7-2; length: 15; DNA: TGTGCCAGCAGCTCTGGACTAGCGGAGGTGGATGAGCAGTTCTTC; CDR3: CASSSGLAEVDEQFF
D: NA; size: few; J: TRBJ1-1; V: TRBV4-1; length: 13; DNA: TGCGCCAGCAGCCAAGGACAGAACACTGAAGCTTTCTTT; CDR3: CASSQGQNTEAFF
D: TRBD2; size: NA; J: TRBJ2-5; V: TRBV2; length: 11; DNA: TGTGCCAGCGGGGGGGGAGAGACCCAGTACTTC; CDR3: CASGGGETQYF
D: NA; size: few; J: TRBJ2-1; V: TRBV5-1; length: 13; DNA: TGCGCCAGCAGTCCCGTTTCCTACAATGAGCAGTTCTTC; CDR3: CASSPVSYNEQFF
D: NA; size: NA; J: TRBJ2-7; V: TRBV7-9; length: 14; DNA: TGTGCCAGCAGCTTAGTAACGGGAGCAGGAGAGCAGTACTTC; CDR3: CASSLVTGAGEQYF
D: NA; size: NA; J: TRBJ1-4; V: TRBV2; length: 16; DNA: TGTGCCAGCCTTCTCACAACCTGGTACAGTGCCGAAAAACTGTTTTTT; CDR3: CASLLTTWYSAEKLFF
D: TRBD1; size: NA; J: TRBJ2-3; V: TRBV10-3; length: 16; DNA: TGTGCCATCAGTGAAGGGACAGGGGGTGTGGCAGATACGCAGTATTTT; CDR3: CAISEGTGGVADTQYF
D: NA; size: NA; J: TRBJ2-3; V: TRBV30; length: 14; DNA: TGTGCCTGGAGAGAAGCGGGCCGCACAGATACGCAGTATTTT; CDR3: CAWREAGRTDTQYF
D: TRBD1; size: NA; J: TRBJ2-3; V: TRBV28; length: 14; DNA: TGTGGTACACGGGGGGACAGGGGAGGGGATACGCAGTATTTT; CDR3: CGTRGDRGGDTQYF
D: TRBD2; size: NA; J: TRBJ2-7; V: TRBV10-1; length: 15; DNA: TGCGCCAGCAGTGTCGGGGCGGCGGGAGCCTACGAGCAGTACTTC; CDR3: CASSVGAAGAYEQYF
D: NA; size: once; J: TRBJ1-6; V: TRBV30; length: 13; DNA: TGTGCCTGGAGTGGCGGGAGTGGATCACCCCTCCACTTT; CDR3: CAWSGGSGSPLHF
D: TRBD2; size: NA; J: TRBJ2-5; V: TRBV28; length: 15; DNA: TGTGCCAGCAGTTTGTCCCGGGACTACCGGGAGACCCAGTACTTC; CDR3: CASSLSRDYRETQYF
D: TRBD1; size: NA; J: TRBJ2-7; V: TRBV5-3; length: 16; DNA: TGTGCCAGAAGCTCCTTCTACAGGGGGCCCAGCTACGAGCAGTACTTC; CDR3: CARSSFYRGPSYEQYF
D: NA; size: few; J: TRBJ1-5; V: TRBV5-3; length: 14; DNA: TGTGCCAGAAGCTTGGACGGCCGCGGGGTGCCCCAGCATTTT; CDR3: CARSLDGRGVPQHF
D: NA; size: NA; J: TRBJ2-3; V: TRBV30; length: 14; DNA: TGTGCCTGGAGCCCCGGGGGAAGCACAGATACGCAGTATTTT; CDR3: CAWSPGGSTDTQYF
D: NA; size: NA; J: TRBJ1-6; V: TRBV6-1; length: 15; DNA: TGTGCCAGCAGTGACAAGGGACATGGGTATTCACCCCTCCACTTT; CDR3: CASSDKGHGYSPLHF
D: NA; size: NA; J: TRBJ1-1; V: TRBV20-1; length: 11; DNA: TGCAGTGCTAGTTTCTACACTGAAGCTTTCTTT; CDR3: CSASFYTEAFF
D: TRBD1; size: NA; J: TRBJ1-2; V: TRBV7-2; length: 14; DNA: TGTGCCAGCAGCCGCGGACGGACAGGTCTAGGCTACACCTTC; CDR3: CASSRGRTGLGYTF
D: NA; size: NA; J: TRBJ1-5; V: TRBV21-1; length: 16; DNA: TGTGCCAGCAGTAAAGGGGGGCCCCGAAGGGGTCAGCCCCAGCATTTT; CDR3: CASSKGGPRRGQPQHF
D: NA; size: once; J: TRBJ1-1; V: TRBV6-6; length: 16; DNA: TGTGCCAGCAGTTACCACGTGGGGGGAGCTACTATTGAAGCTTTCTTT; CDR3: CASSYHVGGATIEAFF
D: NA; size: NA; J: TRBJ1-4; V: TRBV28; length: 11; DNA: TGTGCCAGCAGTCTAGATGAAAAACTGTTTTTT; CDR3: CASSLDEKLFF
D: TRBD1; size: few; J: TRBJ1-1; V: TRBV10-3; length: 13; DNA: TGTGCCATCAGTGTTGACAGGGACACTGAAGCTTTCTTT; CDR3: CAISVDRDTEAFF
D: NA; size: NA; J: TRBJ2-7; V: TRBV30; length: 13; DNA: TGTGCCTGGAACGGGGGGCCTCCCTACGAGCAGTACTTC; CDR3: CAWNGGPPYEQYF
D: TRBD1; size: NA; J: TRBJ2-3; V: TRBV7-2; length: 14; DNA: TGTGCCAGCAGCTGGACAGGCTTCACAGATACGCAGTATTTT; CDR3: CASSWTGFTDTQYF
D: NA; size: few; J: TRBJ2-7; V: TRBV30; length: 13; DNA: TGTGCCTGGAGTCCTACAGGGAACTACGAGCAGTACTTC; CDR3: CAWSPTGNYEQYF
D: NA; size: NA; J: TRBJ1-1; V: TRBV12-5; length: 11; DNA: TGTGCTAGTGCCAGGGGCGCTGAAGCTTTCTTT; CDR3: CASARGAEAFF
D: TRBD2; size: NA; J: TRBJ2-1; V: TRBV15; length: 14; DNA: TGTGCCACCACGGGCGGGAGCTCCTACAATGAGCAGTTCTTC; CDR3: CATTGGSSYNEQFF
D: NA; size: NA; J: TRBJ1-1; V: TRBV4-3; length: 15; DNA: TGCGCCAGCAGCCAAGAACGGGGGGTCGGGACTGAAGCTTTCTTT; CDR3: CASSQERGVGTEAFF
D: TRBD2; size: NA; J: TRBJ2-5; V: TRBV9; length: 14; DNA: TGTGCCAGCAGCCGAGCGGGAGGGCAAGAGACCCAGTACTTC; CDR3: CASSRAGGQETQYF
D: NA; size: NA; J: TRBJ2-7; V: TRBV10-3; length: 14; DNA: TGTGCCATCAGTTTAAGTTCACAGAGCTACGAGCAGTACTTC; CDR3: CAISLSSQSYEQYF
D: NA; size: few; J: TRBJ1-4; V: TRBV5-6; length: 14; DNA: TGTGCCAGCAGCTTGACAGTTTGGGATGAAAAACTGTTTTTT; CDR3: CASSLTVWDEKLFF
D: NA; size: NA; J: TRBJ2-1; V: TRBV13; length: 15; DNA: TGTGCCAGCAGCTTAGTCACGGAGGGCCGTAATGAGCAGTTCTTC; CDR3: CASSLVTEGRNEQFF
D: TRBD2; size: NA; J: TRBJ2-7; V: TRBV30; length: 16; DNA: TGTGCCTGGAGCGCCGGGACTAGCGGGGGGGGAATTTTGCAGTACTTC; CDR3: CAWSAGTSGGGILQYF
D: NA; size: few; J: TRBJ2-7; V: TRBV29-1; length: 13; DNA: TGCAGCGCCCTGGACAGTTACTCCTACGAGCAGTACTTC; CDR3: CSALDSYSYEQYF